The TCR beta chain under discussion was sequenced for a study of graft-versus-host responses after intestinal transplantation. Whole-study context: Multivisceral, liver-intestinal, or isolated intestinal transplants were given to recipients. Every recipient had anti-thymocyte globulin induction and around 3 years of tacrolimus plus steroids.

Germline V gives CDR1 SGHRS, CDR2 YFSETQ. The CDR3 length is 14 residues. Unmatched junction bases numbered 2, after V lost 0 bases and J lost 3 bases. The method was immunoSEQ multiplex PCR; TCRdb's version includes in-frame clones alone and lacks a portion of them. In the table there are approximately 110,000 clones, around 90% of which are singletons. On this clone: The target antigen is unknown.

The TCR sequence derives from a human donor who was the organ donor for an intestinal transplant. This material consisted of unstimulated CD4+ T cells sorted from spleen or lymph node cells, taken before transplant. This chain connects TRBV5-1 to TRBJ2-5, with 7 bases aligning to TRBD2. The CDR3 coding sequence is TGCGCCAGCAGCTTGGGTACTAGCGAAGAGACCCAGTACTTC. Translated: CASSLGTSEETQYF.